Listed here are 25 T cell receptor beta chains from one sample, sequenced in a study of blood T cell repertoires in COVID-19. Sequencing used immunoSEQ multiplex PCR; TCRdb keeps in-frame clones, though not all of them. The sample lists 40,000 to 65,000 clones; 65% to 85% were seen once. The sample was peripheral blood. These receptors all come from a human donor with active or convalescent COVID-19. The donor label of this sample is uncertain.

The rearrangement joins TRBV12-3 or TRBV12-4 to TRBJ2-7; perhaps TRBD1 as D (6 bases). V gave up 6 bases and J gave up 2 bases, with 8 bases separating them. There are 12 residues in the CDR3. This CDR3 reads CASRQGTYEQYF. CDR3 DNA: TGTGCCAGCAGACAGGGTACCTACGAGCAGTACTTC.

The chain has TRBV29-1 and TRBJ2-7; TRBD1 is a possible D gene (5 bases). The CDR3 covers 12 residues. Germline values: CDR1 SQVTM, CDR2 ANQGSEA. The CDR3 is CVVRRQGYEQYF. The CDR3 region has the DNA TGCGTGGTGCGACGCCAGGGCTACGAGCAGTACTTC.

The chain couples TRBV7-6 to TRBJ1-2; 11 positions match TRBD1. The CDR3 runs 16 residues. The germline CDR1 and CDR2 sequences are SGHVS and FNYEAQ. Unmatched junction bases numbered 6, after V lost 5 bases and J lost 1 base. The CDR3 sequence: CASSLGQGGSNYGYTF. As DNA, the CDR3 is TGTGCCAGCAGCCTGGGACAGGGGGGCAGTAACTATGGCTACACCTTC.

The J gene is TRBJ2-1, the V gene TRBV1; the D call of TRBD2 is as the table states it, not checked on the DNA. TRBV1 is deemed a pseudogene. This CDR3 region has 23 residues. The CDR3 sequence: CTSRCTSSQAGAGLAPKYNEQFF. In DNA form, the CDR3 reads TGCACCAGCAGATGCACCAGCAGCCAAGCGGGTGCGGGCCTAGCGCCAAAATACAATGAGCAGTTCTTC.

V usage is TRBV19 and J usage is TRBJ2-2, with D maybe TRBD2 (6 bases). Germline assignment: CDR1 LNHDA and CDR2 SQIVND (reference sequence). Trimming removed 2 bases from V and 5 bases from J, with 12 bases in between. The CDR3 is 15 amino acids. The CDR3 sequence is CASSISRRETGELFF. The CDR3 DNA is TGTGCCAGTAGTATATCCCGGAGGGAGACCGGGGAGCTGTTTTTT. The entire variable domain, with the rest obtained from reference TRBV19 and TRBJ2-2, is as follows: DGGITQSPKYLFRKEGQNVTLSCEQNLNHDAMYWYRQDPGQGLRLIYYSQIVNDFQKGDIAEGYSVSREKKESFPLTVTSAQKNPTAFYLCASSISRRETGELFFGEGSRLTVL.

The gene calls are TRBV7-2 and TRBJ1-2; 7 bases agree with TRBD1. Germline-derived CDR1 and CDR2 are SGHTA and FQGNSA. With 5 bases clipped from V and 8 bases from J, the junction kept 11 bases outside the gene matches. This CDR3 has 14 residues. CDR3 loop: CASSQQTGYFGYTF. The DNA of the CDR3 is TGTGCCAGCAGCCAGCAGACAGGGTATTTCGGCTACACCTTC.

The J gene is TRBJ2-5, the V gene TRBV29-1; tentatively, D is TRBD1 (6 bases). The CDR3 consists of 12 residues. Deletions cut 8 bases from V and 0 bases from J, with 10 bases between. Germline V gene data show CDR1 as SQVTM and CDR2 as ANQGSEA. The CDR3 DNA follows: TGCAGCCTAACAGGGCACCAAGAGACCCAGTACTTC. This codes for CSLTGHQETQYF.

The rearrangement links TRBV5-1 to TRBJ2-5, with D possibly TRBD2 on 6 matching bases. Trimming shortened V by 7 bases and J by 5 bases, and 18 bases separated the two germline ends. CDR1 is SGHRS and CDR2 is YFSETQ in the germline V gene. CDR3 length: 14 residues. The CDR3 loop reads CASCGVGGEETQYF. Here the CDR3 DNA reads TGCGCCAGCTGCGGGGTGGGGGGAGAGGAGACCCAGTACTTC.

The rearrangement links TRBV9 to TRBJ2-1, with D possibly matching TRBD2 (5 bases). Trimming stripped 4 bases from V and 7 bases from J, with 9 bases between. The CDR3 contains 12 residues. Germline V gives CDR1 SGDLS, CDR2 YYNGEE. As DNA, the CDR3 is TGTGCCAGCAGCACCCGGGGAAATGAGCAGTTCTTC. This encodes CASSTRGNEQFF.

This chain joins TRBV19 and TRBJ1-1; D gene uncertain. CDR3 length equals 15 residues. Germline CDR1 and CDR2: LNHDA and SQIVND (reference sequence). Between the trimmed V and J ends, which lost 6 bases and 3 bases, there was a span of 17 bases. In DNA form, the CDR3 reads TGTGCCAGTAGCAAGGGTAGTCTAGCCTACACTGAAGCTTTCTTT. Translation gives CASSKGSLAYTEAFF.

The chain uses TRBV29-1 and TRBJ1-6; 7 bases match TRBD1. Germline V gives CDR1 SQVTM, CDR2 ANQGSEA. V shed 5 bases, J shed 3 bases, and the junction held 4 bases outside the gene matches. This CDR3 region has 14 residues. CDR3: CSVKGTDYNSPLHF. The CDR3 DNA follows: TGCAGCGTTAAAGGGACAGACTATAATTCACCCCTCCACTTT.

The chain has TRBV19 and TRBJ1-2, with 10 bases matching TRBD1. Trimming cost V 6 bases and J 5 bases; bases outside gene matches: 9. The CDR3 contains 15 residues. Germline loops: CDR1 LNHDA, CDR2 SQIVND (reference sequence). CDR3 bases: TGTGCCAGTAGGTCCGGGACAGGGGTACGGTATGGCTACACCTTC. This gives the protein CASRSGTGVRYGYTF.

The V and J genes are TRBV4-3 and TRBJ2-2, with D possibly being TRBD2 (6 bases). Germline V CDR1 and CDR2: LGHNA, YSLEER. Trimming stripped 5 bases from V and 1 base from J, with 17 bases between. The CDR3 loop spans 17 amino acids. The CDR3 region has the DNA TGCGCCAGCAGCTCTCCGGGCTGGGGAGGGAACACCGGGGAGCTGTTTTTT. The encoded protein is CASSSPGWGGNTGELFF.

This clone has more than one count but fewer than ten. The chain is built from TRBV28 and TRBJ1-1; D uncertain. This CDR3 comprises 12 residues. The V gene lost 7 bases and the J gene lost 4 bases, with 10 bases spanning the gap. The germline CDR1 and CDR2 sequences are MDHEN and SYDVKM. The CDR3 is CASTSGFTEAFF. In nucleotides, the CDR3 is TGTGCCAGCACCTCGGGGTTCACTGAAGCTTTCTTT.

This clone was recorded only once. The J gene is TRBJ2-7, the V gene TRBV6-5, with 11 bases that match TRBD2. The ends lost 6 bases at V and 0 bases at J; junction bases unmatched: 4. Germline values: CDR1 MNHEY, CDR2 SVGAGI. The CDR3 loop spans 15 amino acids. The CDR3 nucleotides are TGTGCCAGCAGCACCGGGACTAGCGGCTCCTACGAGCAGTACTTC. Translation: CASSTGTSGSYEQYF.

This rearrangement joins TRBV6-5 to TRBJ1-4, with 11 bases that match TRBD1. This CDR3 region has 15 residues. CDR1 and CDR2 from the germline V gene are MNHEY and SVGAGI. With 7 bases clipped from V and 8 bases from J, the junction kept 9 bases outside the gene matches. The DNA for the CDR3 is TGTGCCAGCAACTCGCCGGGACAGGGGGACGAAAAACTGTTTTTT. As protein: CASNSPGQGDEKLFF.

This clone was picked up one time. The chain couples TRBV2 to TRBJ2-5, with TRBD1 matching over 9 bases. Per germline, CDR1 SNHLY and CDR2 FYNNEI. The CDR3 extends over 13 amino acids. V was pared by 5 bases and J by 5 bases, with 3 bases of the junction left unmatched. DNA for the CDR3: TGTGCCAGCAGTAGGGACAGGGATGAGACCCAGTACTTC. Its protein product is CASSRDRDETQYF.

The chain joins TRBV28 to TRBJ1-1; D is unclear. Trimming removed 4 bases at V and 6 bases at J, with 9 bases between. This CDR3 is 12 amino acids long. Germline V gene sequence: CDR1 MDHEN, CDR2 SYDVKM. This chain's CDR3 is CASSSTRPEAFF. CDR3 bases: TGTGCCAGCAGTTCGACAAGACCTGAAGCTTTCTTT. The full variable domain, its missing parts supplied by reference TRBV28 and TRBJ1-1, is DVKVTQSSRYLVKRTGEKVFLECVQDMDHENMFWYRQDPGLGLRLIYFSYDVKMKEKGDIPEGYSVSREKKERFSLILESASTNQTSMYLCASSSTRPEAFFGQGTRLTVV.

The chain links TRBV24-1 to TRBJ2-2, with TRBD2 matching 10 bases. V shed 6 bases and J 1 base; nucleotides not matched to a gene: 7. This CDR3 contains 17 residues. Germline loops: CDR1 KGHDR, CDR2 SFDVKD. The CDR3 loop reads CATSSMASGRNTGELFF. The CDR3 nucleotides read TGTGCCACCAGTTCGATGGCTAGCGGGAGGAACACCGGGGAGCTGTTTTTT.

The V call is TRBV11-3, the J call TRBJ2-1, with a tentative D call TRBD1 (5 bases). Germline-derived CDR1 and CDR2 are SGHNT and YENEEA. This CDR3 region has 13 residues. Trimming cost V 2 bases and J 7 bases, with 9 bases left between them. The CDR3 DNA reads as TGTGCCAGCAGCTTAAAGGGGTTGAATGAGCAGTTCTTC. It is translated as CASSLKGLNEQFF.

This clone was seen a handful of times. The chain has TRBV6-5 and TRBJ2-1; 8 nucleotides line up with TRBD2. With V trimmed by 7 bases and J by 4 bases, 9 bases remained unmatched. The CDR3 consists of 15 residues. Germline V lookup: CDR1 MNHEY, CDR2 SVGAGI. CDR3 in amino acids: CASMLTSGLYNEQFF. The CDR3 region has the DNA TGTGCCAGCATGTTAACTAGCGGCCTATACAATGAGCAGTTCTTC.

This chain connects TRBV2 to TRBJ2-5; 10 bases are a match to TRBD2. V lost 7 bases and J lost 4; bases outside the gene matches: 12. Germline V gives CDR1 SNHLY, CDR2 FYNNEI. This CDR3 has 16 amino acids. Written as DNA, the CDR3 is TGTGCCAGCATCGAAGCCAGCGGGAGGGCCAGAGAGACCCAGTACTTC. Its translation: CASIEASGRARETQYF.

The chain links TRBV7-3 to TRBJ2-7, with D tentatively TRBD1 (6 bases). V was cut by 4 bases and J by 6 bases, with 13 bases left in between. The germline V gene has CDR1 SGHTA and CDR2 FQGTGA. CDR3 length: 13 residues. DNA for the CDR3: TGTGCCAGCAGCTCAACAGGGAGTGGCGAGCAGTACTTC. Translation: CASSSTGSGEQYF. Complete variable domain (other parts from reference TRBV7-3 and TRBJ2-7): GAGVSQTPSNKVTEKGKYVELRCDPISGHTALYWYRQSLGQGPEFLIYFQGTGAADDSGLPNDRFFAVRPEGSVSTLKIQRTERGDSAVYLCASSSTGSGEQYFGPGTRLTVT.

The genes are TRBV7-2 and TRBJ1-4; no clear D. The ends were cut back, 1 base at V and 11 bases at J, with 17 bases in the middle. This CDR3 spans 15 amino acids. Germline V gene lookup returns CDR1 SGHTA and CDR2 FQGNSA. CDR3 sequence reads: CASSLESRGPGKLFF. CDR3 coding DNA: TGTGCCAGCAGCTTAGAATCAAGAGGGCCGGGGAAACTGTTTTTT.

In this sample, this clone turned up a few times. The chain combines TRBV5-4 with TRBJ2-3; 8 bases align to TRBD1. V lost 3 bases and J lost 6; bases outside the gene matches: 12. The germline gives CDR1 SGHNT, CDR2 YYREEE (reference sequence). The CDR3 contains 16 residues. CDR3 nucleotide sequence: TGTGCCAGCAGCTCAGGAATACAGGGGGTGAGGGATACGCAGTATTTT. As protein: CASSSGIQGVRDTQYF.